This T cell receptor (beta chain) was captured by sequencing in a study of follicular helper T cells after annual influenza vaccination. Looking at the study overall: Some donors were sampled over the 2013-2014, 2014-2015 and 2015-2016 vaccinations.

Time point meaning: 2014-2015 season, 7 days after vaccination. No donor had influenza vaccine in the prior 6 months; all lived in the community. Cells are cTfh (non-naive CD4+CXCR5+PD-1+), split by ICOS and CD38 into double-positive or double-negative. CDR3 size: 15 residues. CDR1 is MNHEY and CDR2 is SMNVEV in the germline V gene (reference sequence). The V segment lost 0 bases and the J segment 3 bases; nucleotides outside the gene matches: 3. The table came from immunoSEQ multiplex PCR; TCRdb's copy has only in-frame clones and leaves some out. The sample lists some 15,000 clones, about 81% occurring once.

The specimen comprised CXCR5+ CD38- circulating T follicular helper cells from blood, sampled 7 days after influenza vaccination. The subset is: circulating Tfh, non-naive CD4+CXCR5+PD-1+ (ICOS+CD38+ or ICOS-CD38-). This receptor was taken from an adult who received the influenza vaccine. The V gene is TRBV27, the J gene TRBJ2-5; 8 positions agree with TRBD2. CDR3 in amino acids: CASSLSGRAEETQYF. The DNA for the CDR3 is TGTGCCAGCAGTTTATCCGGGAGGGCAGAAGAGACCCAGTACTTC.